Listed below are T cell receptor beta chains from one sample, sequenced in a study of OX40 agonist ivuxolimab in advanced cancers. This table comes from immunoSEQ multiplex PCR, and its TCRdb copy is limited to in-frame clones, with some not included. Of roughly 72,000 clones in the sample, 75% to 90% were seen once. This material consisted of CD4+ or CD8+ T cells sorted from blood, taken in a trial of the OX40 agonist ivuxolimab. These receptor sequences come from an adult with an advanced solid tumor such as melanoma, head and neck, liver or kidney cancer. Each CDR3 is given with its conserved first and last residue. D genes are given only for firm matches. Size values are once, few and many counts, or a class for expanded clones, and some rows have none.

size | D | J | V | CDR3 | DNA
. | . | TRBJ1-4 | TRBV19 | CASSPRNRLTNEKLFF | TGTGCCAGTAGTCCCCGCAACAGGCTAACTAATGAAAAACTGTTTTTT
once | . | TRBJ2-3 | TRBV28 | CASSPSYGPTDTQYF | TGTGCCAGCAGTCCCTCCTACGGACCCACAGATACGCAGTATTTT
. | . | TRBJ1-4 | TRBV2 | CASATGTLTNEKLFF | TGTGCCAGCGCTACCGGGACACTAACTAATGAAAAACTGTTTTTT
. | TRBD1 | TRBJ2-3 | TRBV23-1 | CASSQTDRPKADTQYF | TGCGCCAGCAGTCAGACGGACAGGCCCAAAGCAGATACGCAGTATTTT
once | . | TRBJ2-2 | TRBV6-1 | CASTGSPLGELFF | TGTGCCAGCACAGGCAGTCCCCTCGGGGAGCTGTTTTTT
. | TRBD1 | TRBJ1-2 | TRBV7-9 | CASSLPGQENYGYTF | TGTGCCAGCAGCTTACCCGGACAGGAGAACTATGGCTACACCTTC
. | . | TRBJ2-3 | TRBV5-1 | CASSPALWGADTQYF | TGCGCCAGCAGCCCGGCCTTATGGGGGGCGGATACGCAGTATTTT
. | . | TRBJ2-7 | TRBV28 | CASSSPLDRRGGMDEQYF | TGTGCCAGCAGTTCCCCCCTTGACAGGCGAGGGGGAATGGACGAGCAGTACTTC
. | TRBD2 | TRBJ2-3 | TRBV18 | CASSPSFAGGTDTQYF | TGTGCCAGCTCACCATCTTTTGCGGGAGGCACAGATACGCAGTATTTT
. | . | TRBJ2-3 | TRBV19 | CASSPFGESTDTQYF | TGTGCCAGTAGTCCTTTCGGGGAGAGCACAGATACGCAGTATTTT
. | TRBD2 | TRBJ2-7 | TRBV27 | CASSTSASGIPFYEQYF | TGTGCCAGCAGTACTTCCGCTAGCGGCATCCCCTTCTACGAGCAGTACTTC
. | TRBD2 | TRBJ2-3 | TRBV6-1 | CASSEVPSGGGFTDTQYF | TGTGCCAGCAGTGAAGTCCCATCTGGCGGGGGGTTCACAGATACGCAGTATTTT
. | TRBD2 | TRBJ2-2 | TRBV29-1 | CSVGLVNTGELFF | TGCAGCGTAGGACTAGTGAACACCGGGGAGCTGTTTTTT
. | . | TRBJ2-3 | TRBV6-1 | CASRGQAGRTDTQYF | TGTGCCAGCAGAGGACAGGCTGGGAGGACAGATACGCAGTATTTT
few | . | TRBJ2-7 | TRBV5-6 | CASSRRFGAPYEQYF | TGTGCCAGCAGCCGGCGATTCGGCGCCCCCTACGAGCAGTACTTC
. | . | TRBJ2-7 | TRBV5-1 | CASSEDRDYNEQYF | TGCGCCAGCAGCGAAGACAGGGACTATAACGAGCAGTACTTC
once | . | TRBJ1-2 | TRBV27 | CASRFLGLKTNGYTF | TGTGCCAGCAGATTTTTAGGTTTAAAAACGAATGGCTACACCTTC
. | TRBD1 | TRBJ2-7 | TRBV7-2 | CASSLAGTAYSYEQYF | TGTGCCAGCAGCTTAGCCGGGACAGCATATTCCTACGAGCAGTACTTC
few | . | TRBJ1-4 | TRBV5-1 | CASSPRRDEKLFF | TGCGCCAGCAGCCCCCGGCGCGATGAAAAACTGTTTTTT
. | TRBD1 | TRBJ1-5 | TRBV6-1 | CASSEGTGAQPQHF | TGTGCCAGCAGTGAAGGGACAGGGGCCCAGCCCCAGCATTTT
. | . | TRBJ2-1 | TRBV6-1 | CASSLTANEQFF | TGTGCCAGCAGTCTCACCGCTAATGAGCAGTTCTTC
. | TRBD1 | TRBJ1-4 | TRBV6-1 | CASSEDPLETGKEEKLFF | TGTGCCAGCAGTGAAGATCCCCTCGAGACAGGGAAGGAGGAAAAACTGTTTTTT
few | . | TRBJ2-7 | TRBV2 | CASGSLYEQYF | TGTGCCAGCGGATCCCTTTACGAGCAGTACTTC
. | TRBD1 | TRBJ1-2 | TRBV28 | CASSFRDRVYGYTF | TGTGCCAGCAGTTTCCGGGACAGGGTCTATGGCTACACCTTC
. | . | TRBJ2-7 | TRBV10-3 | CAISLQGDRTAGQYF | TGTGCCATCAGTCTTCAAGGTGACCGGACTGCGGGGCAGTACTTC
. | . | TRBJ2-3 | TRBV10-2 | CASRPQGPKADTQYF | TGCGCCAGCAGACCCCAGGGCCCAAAGGCAGATACGCAGTATTTT
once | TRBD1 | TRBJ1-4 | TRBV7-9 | CASSQGTGNRLNEKLFF | TGTGCCAGCAGCCAAGGGACAGGGAACCGCCTGAATGAAAAACTGTTTTTT
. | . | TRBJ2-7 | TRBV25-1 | CASSELPGRIYEQYF | TGTGCCAGCAGTGAGTTGCCAGGAAGAATCTACGAGCAGTACTTC
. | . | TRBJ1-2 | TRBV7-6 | CASSSLSDGPYGYTF | TGTGCCAGCAGCTCCTTATCGGACGGGCCCTATGGCTACACCTTC
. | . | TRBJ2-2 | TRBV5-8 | CASSLGGNTGELFF | TGTGCCAGCAGCTTGGGCGGGAACACCGGGGAGCTGTTTTTT
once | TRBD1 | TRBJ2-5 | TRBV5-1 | CASSLAGTGQETQYF | TGCGCCAGCAGCTTGGCCGGGACAGGACAAGAGACCCAGTACTTC
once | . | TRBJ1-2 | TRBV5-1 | CASSLGQASFYGYTF | TGCGCCAGCAGCTTGGGACAGGCCTCTTTCTATGGCTACACCTTC
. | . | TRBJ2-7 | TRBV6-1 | CASRGHRGIEQYF | TGTGCCAGCAGAGGGCACCGCGGGATCGAGCAGTACTTC
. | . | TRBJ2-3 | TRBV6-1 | CASSDITDTQYF | TGTGCCAGCAGTGATATCACAGATACGCAGTATTTT
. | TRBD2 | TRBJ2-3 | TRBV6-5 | CASSLGGSTDTQYF | TGTGCCAGCAGTCTGGGGGGGAGCACAGATACGCAGTATTTT
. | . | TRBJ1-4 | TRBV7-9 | CASSSRRTNEKLFF | TGTGCCAGCAGCTCCCGTAGGACTAATGAAAAACTGTTTTTT
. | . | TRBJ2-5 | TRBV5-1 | CASSPPGAQETQYF | TGCGCCAGCAGCCCTCCGGGAGCACAAGAGACCCAGTACTTC
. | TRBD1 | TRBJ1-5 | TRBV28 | CASSPTGGHQPQHF | TGTGCCAGCAGTCCGACAGGGGGCCATCAGCCCCAGCATTTT
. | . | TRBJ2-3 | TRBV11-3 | CASSSGASTDTQYF | TGTGCCAGCAGCTCCGGTGCGTCCACAGATACGCAGTATTTT
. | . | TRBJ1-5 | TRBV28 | CASSLTGNGIPQHF | TGTGCCAGCAGTTTAACAGGGAATGGGATTCCCCAGCATTTT
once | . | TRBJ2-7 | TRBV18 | CASSSGAIGSREQYF | TGTGCCAGCTCCTCGGGAGCAATCGGATCGAGGGAGCAGTACTTC
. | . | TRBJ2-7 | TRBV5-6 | CASSPGPGGIYEQYF | TGTGCCAGCAGCCCGGGACCAGGGGGGATCTACGAGCAGTACTTC
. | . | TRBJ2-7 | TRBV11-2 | CASSFLKVFYEQYF | TGTGCCAGCAGCTTTTTGAAGGTATTCTACGAGCAGTACTTC
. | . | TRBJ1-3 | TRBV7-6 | CASSPTLATSGNTIYF | TGTGCCAGCAGCCCAACATTGGCGACCTCTGGAAACACCATATATTTT
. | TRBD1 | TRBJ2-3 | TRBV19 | CASNRGSTDTQYF | TGTGCCAGTAACAGGGGGAGCACAGATACGCAGTATTTT
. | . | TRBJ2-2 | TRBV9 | CASSVRLPNTGELFF | TGTGCCAGCAGCGTTCGACTTCCGAACACCGGGGAGCTGTTTTTT
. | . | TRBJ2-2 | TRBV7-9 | CASSPPGKGNTGELFF | TGTGCCAGCAGCCCCCCCGGGAAGGGCAACACCGGGGAGCTGTTTTTT
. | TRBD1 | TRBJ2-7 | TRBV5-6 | CASSRDRAGEQYF | TGTGCCAGCAGCCGGGACAGGGCGGGGGAGCAGTACTTC
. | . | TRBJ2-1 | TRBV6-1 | CASSPIQETEQFF | TGTGCCAGCAGTCCGATCCAGGAGACTGAGCAGTTCTTC
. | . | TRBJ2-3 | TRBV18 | CASSPDTDTQYF | TGTGCCAGCTCACCCGACACAGATACGCAGTATTTT
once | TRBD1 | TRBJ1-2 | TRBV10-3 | CAIRIQGASHGYTF | TGTGCCATCAGAATACAGGGGGCAAGCCATGGCTACACCTTC
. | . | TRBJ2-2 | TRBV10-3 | CATRLSNTGELFF | TGTGCCACCAGACTCTCGAACACCGGGGAGCTGTTTTTT
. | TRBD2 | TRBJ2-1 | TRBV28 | CASRPLAGYRSSSSYNEQFF | TGTGCCAGCAGACCACTAGCGGGGTACCGGTCCTCCAGCTCCTACAATGAGCAGTTCTTC